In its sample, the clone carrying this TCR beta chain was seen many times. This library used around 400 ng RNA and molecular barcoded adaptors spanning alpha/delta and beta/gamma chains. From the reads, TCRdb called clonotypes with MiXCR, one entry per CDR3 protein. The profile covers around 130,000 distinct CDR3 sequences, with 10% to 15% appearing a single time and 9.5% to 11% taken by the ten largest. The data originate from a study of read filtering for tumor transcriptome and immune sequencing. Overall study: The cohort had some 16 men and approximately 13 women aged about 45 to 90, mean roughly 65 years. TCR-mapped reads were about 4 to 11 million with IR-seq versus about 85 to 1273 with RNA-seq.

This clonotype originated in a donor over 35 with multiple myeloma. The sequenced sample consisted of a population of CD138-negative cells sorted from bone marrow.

For the CDR3, the DNA is TGTGCCAGCAGTTTCTCCGGAGGTGGGCGCAATCAGCCCCAGCATTTT. As protein: CASSFSGGGRNQPQHF. The chain is built from TRBV6-5 and TRBJ1-5, with no clear D. This CDR3 region has 16 residues. The V end lost 4 bases, the J end lost 2 bases, and 15 bases lay between the germline ends. Germline V gene lookup returns CDR1 MNHEY and CDR2 SVGAGI.